This section outlines one T cell receptor (beta chain) sequence together with its context. Antigen specificity is unknown. This sample was included in a study of hypomethylating agent response in myelodysplastic syndrome. Across the whole study: Patients with neither complete response nor hematologic improvement were classed non-responders.

Study-wide results and caveats: Only about a dozen patients were analyzed in this small cohort. Healthy controls were not age-matched to MDS patients, possibly affecting comparisons.

Clones were read by immunoSEQ multiplex PCR, and TCRdb kept only the in-frame ones, dropping some. The data contain 5,500 to 8,500 clones, approximately 86% of them singletons. The CDR3 has 16 amino acids. V lost 0 bases to trimming and J lost 1 base, with 12 bases between them. Germline V gene lookup returns CDR1 LGHNA and CDR2 YSLEER. This sequence was found in a human donor with myelodysplastic syndrome. The V gene is TRBV4-3, the J gene TRBJ1-1; D perhaps matches TRBD1 (5 bases). This material consisted of bone marrow, taken before or after starting hypomethylating agent treatment for myelodysplastic syndrome (not recorded which). The CDR3 here is CASSQDQTGWNTEAFF. DNA of the CDR3: TGCGCCAGCAGCCAAGATCAAACAGGATGGAACACTGAAGCTTTCTTT.